Following are 7 T cell receptor beta chains from one sample sequenced in a study of glioma-infiltrating T cells after dendritic cell vaccination. The repertoire was sequenced with immunoSEQ multiplex PCR; TCRdb's copy has only in-frame clones and lacks some. Among some 70,000 clones, 81% were seen once, and the ten largest hold 7.9%. The source material was blood, sampled before dendritic cell vaccination. The source of these receptors is a human donor with glioblastoma.

The gene calls are TRBV2 and TRBJ2-7, with TRBD1 as a possible D gene (6 bases). The CDR3 runs to 12 residues. V lost 9 bases and J lost 5, with 14 bases in between. Per germline, CDR1 SNHLY and CDR2 FYNNEI. CDR3 DNA: TGTGCCAGTACAGGGAATGTCGACGAGCAGTACTTC. It codes for CASTGNVDEQYF.

V usage is TRBV6-6 and J usage is TRBJ1-5; 7 nucleotides line up with TRBD1. The CDR3 has 13 residues. Trimming took 8 bases from V and 1 from J; bases not matched to a gene: 2. The V gene's germline CDR1 is MNHNY and CDR2 SVGAGI (reference sequence). The CDR3 loop reads CASQDRSNQPQHF. CDR3 nucleotide sequence: TGTGCCAGCCAGGACAGGAGCAATCAGCCCCAGCATTTT.

This clone was observed once. J is TRBJ1-2 and V is TRBV6-6; TRBD1 is a possible D gene (5 bases). V dropped 6 bases and J dropped 5 bases, with 10 bases sitting between them. The length of the CDR3 is 12 residues. Germline-derived CDR1 and CDR2 are MNHNY and SVGAGI (reference sequence). CDR3 loop: CASRSGGYGYTF. The CDR3 DNA follows: TGTGCCAGCAGAAGCGGGGGGTATGGCTACACCTTC.

In the case of this clone: In the same sample, other DNA sequences code for this CDR3. The rearrangement joins TRBV2 to TRBJ1-1; possible D gene TRBD1, 5 bases. The CDR3 extends over 13 amino acids. V shed 6 bases and J shed 8 bases, with 16 bases lying between them. Germline V CDR1 and CDR2: SNHLY, FYNNEI. In DNA form, the CDR3 reads TGTGCCAGCAGCCTCGGACTAGACAGAGAAGCTTTCTTT. Its translation is CASSLGLDREAFF.

This chain links TRBV25-1 with TRBJ1-1; TRBD1 might be the D (6 bases). CDR1 is MGHDK, CDR2 SYGVNS, per germline. The length of the CDR3 is 14 residues. The V end lost 1 base, the J end lost 11 bases, and 17 bases lay between the germline ends. Written as DNA, the CDR3 is TGTGCCAGCAGTGAATCACCAGGGGCTTCCAGGGCTTTCTTT. Translated, it gives CASSESPGASRAFF.

The V call is TRBV5-1, the J call TRBJ2-1, with D possibly TRBD1 on 5 matching bases. This CDR3 spans 13 amino acids. The germline V gene encodes CDR1 SGHRS and CDR2 YFSETQ. Trimming took off 5 bases at V and 1 base at J, with 7 bases between the two ends. This chain's CDR3 is CASRQESYNEQFF. The CDR3 bases are TGCGCCAGCAGACAGGAGTCCTACAATGAGCAGTTCTTC.

The V call is TRBV6-6, the J call TRBJ2-1; 8 bases line up with TRBD1. V lost 5 bases to trimming and J lost 12 bases; unmatched junction nucleotides: 6. Germline assignment: CDR1 MNHNY and CDR2 SVGAGI (reference sequence). The CDR3 spans 12 residues. CDR3 in DNA: TGTGCCAGCAGTCCGACAGGGGATAGGCAGTTCTTC. Translated: CASSPTGDRQFF.